This T cell receptor (beta chain) was sequenced in a study of blood T cells in healthy people across ages. For the study at large: Template switching recovered approximately one barcoded beta molecule for every two T cells.

Comments on this clonotype: The antigen remains unidentified. The CDR3 end shows no conserved phenylalanine or tryptophan, and so a read error is likely.

CDR1 and CDR2 (germline): SQVTM, ANQGSEA. CDR3 length equals 13 residues. V lost 7 bases and J lost 5; bases outside the gene matches: 6. A second PCR of 7 to 11 cycles used a sample-barcoded 5' primer and a J-beta primer mix. Sequencing recovered at least 3 million CDR3-containing paired-end reads from each sample. TCRdb processed the 5' RACE reads anew with MiXCR; each CDR3 protein has one entry. The sample lists about 1.8 million distinct CDR3 sequences, about 50% occurring once. Notes on the study in general: Diversity of TCR beta per million T cells declined in a roughly linear way with age.

This TCR came from a woman between 40 and 55 years old in good health. V and J are TRBV29-1 and TRBJ2-1, with TRBD1 identical over 9 bases. Sequenced input: blood. The CDR3 sequence is CSGGTGTHNEQFL. CDR3 coding DNA: TGCAGCGGAGGGACAGGGACCCACAATGAGCAGTTCCTC.